This T cell receptor beta chain originates from a study of cytomegalovirus exposure and HLA in healthy donors. Overall study results and limits: In presence/absence analyses, roughly uniform sequencing depth across donors was assumed.

Primers for the PCR totalled 60 Vbeta and 13 Jbeta. Only in-frame clones appear in the TCRdb table, and some are missing; sequencing was by immunoSEQ multiplex PCR. The sample holds fewer than 250,000 clones, more than 75% seen once. This clone was seen only once. Its antigen is currently unknown. The CDR3 spans 13 residues. Looked up from germline, CDR1 is MDHEN and CDR2 is SYDVKM. Trimming removed 8 bases at V and 1 base at J, with 8 bases between. The chain uses TRBV28 and TRBJ2-2, with D perhaps TRBD1 (5 bases). The TCR sequence derives from a male donor in good health and CMV-seropositive. Source material: PBMCs. The chain's CDR3 is CASHQGNTGELFF. In nucleotides, the CDR3 is TGTGCCAGCCACCAGGGGAACACCGGGGAGCTGTTTTTT.